The 10 T cell receptor beta chains presented below share a single source sample, sequenced in a study of post-analysis software for immune sequencing data. The library was made from cDNA and included unique molecular identifiers. Each CDR3 protein is one row after TCRdb ran MiXCR on the PCR reads. The sample holds 160,000 or so distinct CDR3 sequences, about 36% seen once. Material: blood, obtained after autologous hematopoietic stem cell transplantation. The origin of the receptors is a girl aged 5 to 17 with multiple sclerosis.

In its sample, this clonotype was seen a few times. This CDR3 reads CASSFGIYGYTF. The CDR3 DNA is TGTGCCAGCAGTTTCGGAATCTATGGCTACACCTTC. The chain joins TRBV6-2 or TRBV6-3 to TRBJ1-2; D is undetermined. This CDR3 comprises 12 residues. Germline values: CDR1 MNHEY, CDR2 SVGEGT. V shed 4 bases and J shed 4 bases, with 7 bases lying between them.

This clonotype has just a few counts. The chain is built from TRBV5-1 and TRBJ2-3; D remains ambiguous. The germline V gene encodes CDR1 SGHRS and CDR2 YFSETQ. The CDR3 extends over 13 amino acids. V lost 4 bases and J 1 base, leaving 7 bases between the germline ends. The CDR3 DNA reads TGCGCCAGCAGCGGGATCGGCACAGATACGCAGTATTTT. This translates into CASSGIGTDTQYF.

The chain joins TRBV28 to TRBJ2-1; 8 bases line up with TRBD2. Germline CDR1 MDHEN, CDR2 SYDVKM. V dropped 6 bases and J dropped 8; count of bases not matched to a gene: 9. This CDR3 spans 14 amino acids. CDR3: CASRSGLGVDEQFF. CDR3 DNA sequence: TGTGCCAGCAGGTCGGGACTAGGGGTCGATGAGCAGTTCTTC.

The table lists this clonotype with a few counts. Compared with germline, one end of the junction differs, possibly owing to a read error. The V call is TRBV28, the J call TRBJ2-4; the D is unclear. The DNA end is a closer match to TRBJ2-7, so the J assignment may be wrong. The CDR3 has 14 amino acids. Germline V lookup: CDR1 MDHEN, CDR2 SYDVKM. CDR3 amino acids: CASTWASGTYEQYF. As DNA, the CDR3 is TGTGCGAGCACTTGGGCTTCTGGGACCTACGAGCAGTACTTC.

The rearrangement uses TRBV27 and TRBJ2-7; no definite D call. Per the germline V gene, CDR1 is MNHEY and CDR2 is SMNVEV (reference sequence). The germline V and J ends were trimmed by 8 bases and 0 bases, with 11 bases remaining between them. The CDR3 loop spans 13 amino acids. CDR3 coding DNA: TGTGCCAGCGGTTCCTTGAGCTCCTACGAGCAGTACTTC. As protein: CASGSLSSYEQYF.

Points on this clonotype: Sequence at one end of the junction differs from germline and may be a read error. The chain links TRBV3-1 to TRBJ2-5, with 7 bases matching TRBD1. The CDR3 extends over 13 amino acids. Germline assignment: CDR1 LGHDT and CDR2 YNNKEL (reference sequence). The CDR3 region has the DNA TGTGCCACCAGCCAGCAGGGGGTAGAGACCCAGTACTTC. As protein: CATSQQGVETQYF.

Notes on this clonotype: This sequence may be a read error, since a much larger clone differs from it by one base. The chain uses TRBV27 and TRBJ2-7; 7 bases fit TRBD2. Per germline, CDR1 MNHEY and CDR2 SMNVEV (reference sequence). This CDR3 has 14 amino acids. The V and J ends lost 3 bases and 4 bases, in that order; junction bases with no gene match: 6. CDR3 region: CASSFGRGGYEQYF. CDR3 coding DNA: TGTGCCAGCAGTTTCGGACGGGGAGGGTACGAGCAGTACTTC.

V and J are TRBV29-1 and TRBJ2-5, with a possible D match to TRBD2 (5 bases). Near its end, the DNA agrees better with TRBJ2-7, so the J call may be wrong. CDR1 and CDR2 from the germline V gene are SQVTM and ANQGSEA. The CDR3 is 13 amino acids. CDR3 in DNA: TGCAGCGTTGCGGACGGGGAGCAGAGCGAGCAGTACTTC. The encoded protein is CSVADGEQSEQYF.

The chain combines TRBV5-5 with TRBJ1-5, with 8 bases matching TRBD1. This CDR3 has 14 amino acids. V dropped 4 bases and J dropped 5; count of bases not matched to a gene: 5. Germline V lookup: CDR1 SGHKS, CDR2 YYEKEE (reference sequence). CDR3 amino acids: CASSTETGDQPQHF. The CDR3 DNA is TGTGCCAGCAGCACCGAGACAGGGGATCAGCCCCAGCATTTT. The entire variable domain, with the rest obtained from reference TRBV5-5 and TRBJ1-5, is as follows: DAGVTQSPTHLIKTRGQQVTLRCSPISGHKSVSWYQQVLGQGPQFIFQYYEKEERGRGNFPDRFSARQFPNYSSELNVNALLLGDSALYLCASSTETGDQPQHFGDGTRLSIL.

This clonotype was recorded once. The chain uses TRBV6-5 and TRBJ2-7; 10 nucleotides align to TRBD2. V shed 5 bases and J 7 bases; nucleotides not matched to a gene: 11. The CDR3 runs 15 residues. Germline V lookup: CDR1 MNHEY, CDR2 SVGAGI. CDR3 bases: TGTGCCAGCAGTCCAAGGGGACTAGCGAACAATGAGCAGTACTTC. Its protein is CASSPRGLANNEQYF.